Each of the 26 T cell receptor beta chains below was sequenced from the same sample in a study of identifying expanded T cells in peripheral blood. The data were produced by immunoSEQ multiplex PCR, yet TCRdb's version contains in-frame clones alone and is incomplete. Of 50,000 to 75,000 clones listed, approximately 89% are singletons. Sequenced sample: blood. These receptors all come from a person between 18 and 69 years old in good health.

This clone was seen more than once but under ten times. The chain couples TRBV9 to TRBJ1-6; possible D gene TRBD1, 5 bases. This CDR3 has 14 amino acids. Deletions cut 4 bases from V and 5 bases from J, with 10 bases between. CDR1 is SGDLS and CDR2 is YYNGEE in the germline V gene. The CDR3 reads CASSPDSDNSPLHF. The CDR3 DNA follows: TGTGCCAGCAGCCCCGACAGTGATAATTCACCCCTCCACTTT.

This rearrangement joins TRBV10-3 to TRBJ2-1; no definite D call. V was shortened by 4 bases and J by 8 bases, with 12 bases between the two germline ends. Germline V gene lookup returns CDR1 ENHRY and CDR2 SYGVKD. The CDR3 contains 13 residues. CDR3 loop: CAISGGVLDEQFF. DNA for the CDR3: TGTGCCATCAGTGGGGGTGTTTTGGATGAGCAGTTCTTC.

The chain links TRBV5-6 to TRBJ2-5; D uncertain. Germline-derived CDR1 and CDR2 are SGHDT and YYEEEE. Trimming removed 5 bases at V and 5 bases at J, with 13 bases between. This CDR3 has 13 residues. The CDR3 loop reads CASSSLQSETQYF. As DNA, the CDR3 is TGTGCCAGCAGTAGTCTCCAATCCGAGACCCAGTACTTC.

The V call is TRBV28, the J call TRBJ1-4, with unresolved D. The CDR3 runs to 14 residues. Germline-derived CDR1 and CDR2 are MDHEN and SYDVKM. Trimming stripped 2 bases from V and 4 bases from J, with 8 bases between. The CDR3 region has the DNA TGTGCCAGCAGTTTAATGGGCTTTAATGAAAAACTGTTTTTT. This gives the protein CASSLMGFNEKLFF. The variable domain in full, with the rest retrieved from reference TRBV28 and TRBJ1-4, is DVKVTQSSRYLVKRTGEKVFLECVQDMDHENMFWYRQDPGLGLRLIYFSYDVKMKEKGDIPEGYSVSREKKERFSLILESASTNQTSMYLCASSLMGFNEKLFFGSGTQLSVL.

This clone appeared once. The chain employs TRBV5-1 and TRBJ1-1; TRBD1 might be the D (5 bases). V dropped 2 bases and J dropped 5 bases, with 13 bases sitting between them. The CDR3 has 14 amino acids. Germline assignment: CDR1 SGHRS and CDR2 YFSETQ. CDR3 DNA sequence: TGCGCCAGCAGCTTTCAGGGTGTCCCGACTGAAGCTTTCTTT. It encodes CASSFQGVPTEAFF.

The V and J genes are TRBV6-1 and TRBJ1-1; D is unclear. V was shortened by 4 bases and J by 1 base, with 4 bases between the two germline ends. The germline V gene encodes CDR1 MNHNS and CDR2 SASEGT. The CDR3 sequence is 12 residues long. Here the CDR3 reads CASSVANTEAFF. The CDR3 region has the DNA TGTGCCAGCAGTGTGGCGAACACTGAAGCTTTCTTT.

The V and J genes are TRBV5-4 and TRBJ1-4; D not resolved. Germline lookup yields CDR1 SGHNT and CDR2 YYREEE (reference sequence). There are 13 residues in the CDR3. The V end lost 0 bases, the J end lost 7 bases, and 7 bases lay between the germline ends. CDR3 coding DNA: TGTGCCAGCAGCTTGGCTGGCGTTGAAAAACTGTTTTTT. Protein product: CASSLAGVEKLFF.

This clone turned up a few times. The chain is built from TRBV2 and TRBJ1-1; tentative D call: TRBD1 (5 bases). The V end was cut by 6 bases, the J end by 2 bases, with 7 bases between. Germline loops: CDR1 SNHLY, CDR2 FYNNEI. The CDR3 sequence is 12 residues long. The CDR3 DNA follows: TGTGCCAGCAGCCAGGGAAACACTGAAGCTTTCTTT. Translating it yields CASSQGNTEAFF.

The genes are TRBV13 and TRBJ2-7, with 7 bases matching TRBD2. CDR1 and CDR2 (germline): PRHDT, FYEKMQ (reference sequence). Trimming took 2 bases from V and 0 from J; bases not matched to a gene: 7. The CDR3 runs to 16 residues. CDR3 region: CASSLRGRAFSYEQYF. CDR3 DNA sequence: TGTGCCAGCAGCTTAAGAGGGAGGGCTTTCTCCTACGAGCAGTACTTC.

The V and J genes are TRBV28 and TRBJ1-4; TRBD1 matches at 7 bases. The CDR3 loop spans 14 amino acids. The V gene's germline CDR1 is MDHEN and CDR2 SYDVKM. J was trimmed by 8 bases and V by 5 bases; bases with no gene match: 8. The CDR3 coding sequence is TGTGCCAGCAGTCCGCCTACAGGGGCCGAAAAACTGTTTTTT. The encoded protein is CASSPPTGAEKLFF.

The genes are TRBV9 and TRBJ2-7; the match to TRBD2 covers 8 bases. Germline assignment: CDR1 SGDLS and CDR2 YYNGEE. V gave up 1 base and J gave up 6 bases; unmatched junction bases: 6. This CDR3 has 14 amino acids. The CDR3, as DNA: TGTGCCAGCAGCGTAAAGCGGGAGACGTCCGAGCAGTACTTC. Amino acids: CASSVKRETSEQYF.

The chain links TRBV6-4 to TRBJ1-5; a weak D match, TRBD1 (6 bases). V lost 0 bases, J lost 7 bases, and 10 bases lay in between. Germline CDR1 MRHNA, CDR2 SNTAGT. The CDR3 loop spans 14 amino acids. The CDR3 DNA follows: TGTGCCAGCAGTGACTCTCCACAGGGCCAGCCCCAGCATTTT. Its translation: CASSDSPQGQPQHF.

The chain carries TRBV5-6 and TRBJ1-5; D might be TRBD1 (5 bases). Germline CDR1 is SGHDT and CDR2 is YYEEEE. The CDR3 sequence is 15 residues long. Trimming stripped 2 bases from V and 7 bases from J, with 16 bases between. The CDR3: CASSFGSGLGQPQHF. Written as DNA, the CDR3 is TGTGCCAGCAGCTTTGGGTCAGGGTTGGGACAGCCCCAGCATTTT.

The CDR3 spells CASMPGQQVYEQYF. The DNA for the CDR3 is TGTGCCAGCATGCCGGGACAGCAAGTGTACGAGCAGTACTTC. V usage is TRBV2 and J usage is TRBJ2-7; 7 bases are shared with TRBD1. The germline V gene has CDR1 SNHLY and CDR2 FYNNEI. The CDR3 loop spans 14 amino acids. The V and J ends lost 7 bases and 4 bases, in that order; junction bases with no gene match: 10.

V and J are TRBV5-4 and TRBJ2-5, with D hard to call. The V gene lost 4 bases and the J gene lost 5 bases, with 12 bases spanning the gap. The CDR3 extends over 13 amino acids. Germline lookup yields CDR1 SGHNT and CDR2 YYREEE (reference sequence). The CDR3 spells CASSLSLGETQYF. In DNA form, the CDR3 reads TGTGCCAGCAGCCTTAGTCTCGGGGAGACCCAGTACTTC.

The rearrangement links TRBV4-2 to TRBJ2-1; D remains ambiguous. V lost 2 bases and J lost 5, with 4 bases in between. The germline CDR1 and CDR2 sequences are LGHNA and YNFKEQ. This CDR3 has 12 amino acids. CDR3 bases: TGTGCCAGCAGCCAATCGAACAATGAGCAGTTCTTC. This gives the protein CASSQSNNEQFF.

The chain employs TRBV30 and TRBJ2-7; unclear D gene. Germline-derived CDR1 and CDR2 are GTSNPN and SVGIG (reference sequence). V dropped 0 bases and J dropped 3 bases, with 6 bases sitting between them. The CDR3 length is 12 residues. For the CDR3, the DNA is TGTGCCTGGAGTGTTAGTGTCTACGAGCAGTACTTC. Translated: CAWSVSVYEQYF.

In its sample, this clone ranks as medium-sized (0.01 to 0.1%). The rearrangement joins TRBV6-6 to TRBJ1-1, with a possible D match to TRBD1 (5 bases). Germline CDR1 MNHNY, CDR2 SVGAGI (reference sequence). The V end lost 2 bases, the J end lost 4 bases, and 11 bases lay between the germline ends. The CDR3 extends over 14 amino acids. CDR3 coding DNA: TGTGCCAGCAGTTACAATGGGGGTAGCACTGAAGCTTTCTTT. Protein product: CASSYNGGSTEAFF.

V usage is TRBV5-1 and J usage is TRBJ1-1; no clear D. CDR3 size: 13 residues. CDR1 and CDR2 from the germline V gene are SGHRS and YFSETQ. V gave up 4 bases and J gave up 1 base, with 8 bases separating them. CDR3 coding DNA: TGCGCCAGCAGCCGGGATCGGAACACTGAAGCTTTCTTT. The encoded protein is CASSRDRNTEAFF.

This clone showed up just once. The CDR3 here is CASRWGEKLFF. The CDR3 nucleotides are TGTGCCAGCCGCTGGGGGGAAAAACTGTTTTTT. The chain recombines TRBV27 with TRBJ1-4; TRBD1 is a possible D gene (5 bases). Trimming left V 8 bases short and J 8 bases short, with 9 bases between. CDR3 size: 11 residues. Germline assignment: CDR1 MNHEY and CDR2 SMNVEV (reference sequence).

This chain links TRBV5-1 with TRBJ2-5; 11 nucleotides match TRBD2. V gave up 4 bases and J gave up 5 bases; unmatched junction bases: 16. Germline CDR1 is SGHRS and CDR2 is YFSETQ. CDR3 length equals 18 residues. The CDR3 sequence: CASSLQGLAAPGGETQYF. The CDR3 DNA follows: TGCGCCAGCAGCCTGCAGGGACTAGCGGCTCCTGGAGGGGAGACCCAGTACTTC.

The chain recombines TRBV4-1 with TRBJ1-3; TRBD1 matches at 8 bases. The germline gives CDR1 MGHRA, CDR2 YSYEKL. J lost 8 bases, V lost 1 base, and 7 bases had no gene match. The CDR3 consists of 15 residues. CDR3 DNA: TGCGCCAGCAGCCAAGCTACAGGACAGGGATACACCATATATTTT. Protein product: CASSQATGQGYTIYF.

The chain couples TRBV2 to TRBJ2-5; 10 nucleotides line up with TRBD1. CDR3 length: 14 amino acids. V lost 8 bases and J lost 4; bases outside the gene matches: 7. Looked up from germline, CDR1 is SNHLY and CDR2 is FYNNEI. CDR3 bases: TGTGCCAGCGCCGGGACAGGGGCTCGAGAGACCCAGTACTTC. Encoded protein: CASAGTGARETQYF.

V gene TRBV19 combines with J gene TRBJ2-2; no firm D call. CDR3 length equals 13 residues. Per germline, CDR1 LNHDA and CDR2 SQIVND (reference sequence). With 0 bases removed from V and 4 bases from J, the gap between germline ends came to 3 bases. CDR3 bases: TGTGCCAGTAGTATAGAAGGCACCGGGGAGCTGTTTTTT. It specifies CASSIEGTGELFF.

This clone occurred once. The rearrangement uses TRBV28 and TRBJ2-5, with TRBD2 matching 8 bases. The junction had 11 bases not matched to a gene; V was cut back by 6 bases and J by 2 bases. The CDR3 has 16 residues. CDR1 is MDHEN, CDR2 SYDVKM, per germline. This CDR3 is CASSSGAGRGQETQYF. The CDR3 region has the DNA TGTGCCAGCAGCTCGGGGGCCGGGAGGGGGCAAGAGACCCAGTACTTC.

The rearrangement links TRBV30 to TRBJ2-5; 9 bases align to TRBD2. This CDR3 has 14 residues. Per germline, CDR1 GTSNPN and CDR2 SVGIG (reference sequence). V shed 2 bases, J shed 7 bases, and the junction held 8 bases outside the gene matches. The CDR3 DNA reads TGTGCCTGGAGTCGGCGGGGGGGAGGTGCGACCCAGTACTTC. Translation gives CAWSRRGGGATQYF.